This TCR beta chain was sequenced for a study of cytomegalovirus exposure and HLA in healthy donors. Both 60 Vbeta primers and 13 Jbeta primers went into the PCR. Clones were sequenced by immunoSEQ multiplex PCR, and TCRdb holds only the in-frame ones, with some missing. In the table there are 95,000 to 130,000 clones, 60% to 70% of which are singletons. The CDR3 has 15 residues. Germline V lookup: CDR1 MGHDK, CDR2 SYGVNS. V gave up 3 bases and J gave up 5 bases; unmatched junction bases: 8. This receptor was identified in a woman in her forties in good health and CMV-seropositive. The chain couples TRBV25-1 to TRBJ2-7; 9 bases align to TRBD1. The material sequenced was PBMCs. CDR3 in amino acids: CASSDRDRVGDEQYF. CDR3 bases: TGTGCCAGCAGTGACCGGGACAGGGTAGGAGACGAGCAGTACTTC.